The 25 T cell receptor beta chains in this list originate from one sample, sequenced in a study of OX40 agonist ivuxolimab in advanced cancers. TCRdb's table, derived via immunoSEQ multiplex PCR, lists solely in-frame clones and lacks some. The repertoire holds more than 50,000 clones, with approximately 91% as singletons. Sequences were derived from CD4+ or CD8+ T cells sorted from blood, sampled in a trial of the OX40 agonist ivuxolimab. These receptors came from an adult with an advanced solid tumor such as melanoma, head and neck, liver or kidney cancer.

The V and J genes are TRBV9 and TRBJ2-1; TRBD1 or TRBD2 may be the D gene (6 bases each). This CDR3 region has 13 residues. Trimming removed 0 bases from V and 8 bases from J, with 9 bases in between. The germline gives CDR1 SGDLS, CDR2 YYNGEE. CDR3 sequence: CASSVAGAYEQFF. CDR3 coding DNA: TGTGCCAGCAGCGTAGCGGGGGCTTATGAGCAGTTCTTC.

V is TRBV7-8 and J is TRBJ1-2; D not resolved. V lost 5 bases to trimming and J lost 2 bases, with 6 bases between them. The CDR3 contains 12 residues. Germline CDR1 reads SGHVS; CDR2 reads FQNEAQ. CDR3 in amino acids: CASSTINYGYTF. CDR3 DNA: TGTGCCAGCAGCACAATCAACTATGGCTACACCTTC.

V is TRBV10-2 and J is TRBJ2-7, with unresolved D. Trimming cost V 2 bases and J 4 bases, with 3 bases left between them. CDR1 WSHSY and CDR2 SAAADI come from the germline V gene. The CDR3 covers 11 residues. The CDR3 reads CASSETYEQYF. The CDR3 DNA follows: TGCGCCAGCAGTGAGACTTACGAGCAGTACTTC.

The rearrangement uses TRBV19 and TRBJ2-1, with 10 bases identical to TRBD2. J lost 4 bases, V lost 3 bases, and 9 bases had no gene match. The CDR3 extends over 17 amino acids. Germline lookup yields CDR1 LNHDA and CDR2 SQIVND (reference sequence). The CDR3 loop reads CASSMVAGGNLYNEQFF. The CDR3 DNA sequence: TGTGCCAGTAGTATGGTAGCGGGGGGTAATCTGTACAATGAGCAGTTCTTC.

The J gene is TRBJ1-5, the V gene TRBV28; D is uncertain. Germline V lookup: CDR1 MDHEN, CDR2 SYDVKM. Trimming removed 3 bases from V and 6 bases from J, with 6 bases in between. The CDR3 covers 12 residues. CDR3 in DNA: TGTGCCAGCAGTTTTCGGTTTCAGCCCCAGCATTTT. The encoded protein is CASSFRFQPQHF.

The chain is built from TRBV5-6 and TRBJ2-7, with TRBD1 as a possible D gene (6 bases). The CDR3 totals 13 residues. V was clipped by 4 bases and J by 7 bases, with 15 bases between them. Germline CDR1 is SGHDT and CDR2 is YYEEEE. CDR3 residues: CASSQLTGFEQYF. The CDR3 nucleotides are TGTGCCAGCAGCCAACTAACAGGGTTTGAGCAGTACTTC.

This chain uses TRBV7-8 with TRBJ1-5, with D unresolved. V was pared by 1 base and J by 0 bases, with 10 bases between. CDR3 length equals 16 residues. The germline gives CDR1 SGHVS, CDR2 FQNEAQ. The CDR3 region has the DNA TGTGCCAGCAGCTTAGAGGTCCCCTTTAGCAATCAGCCCCAGCATTTT. Its protein is CASSLEVPFSNQPQHF. Filled out from reference TRBV7-8 and TRBJ1-5, the complete variable domain reads GAGVSQSPRYKVAKRGQDVALRCDPISGHVSLFWYQQALGQGPEFLTYFQNEAQLDKSGLPSDRFFAERPEGSVSTLKIQRTQQEDSAVYLCASSLEVPFSNQPQHFGDGTRLSIL.

V usage is TRBV7-8 and J usage is TRBJ1-1; D is unresolved. The V and J ends lost 4 bases and 4 bases respectively, with 16 bases between them. There are 15 residues in the CDR3. CDR1 and CDR2 (germline): SGHVS, FQNEAQ. CDR3 protein: CASSSPSGGLTEAFF. For the CDR3, the DNA is TGTGCCAGCAGCTCGCCCTCCGGAGGGCTCACTGAAGCTTTCTTT.

This chain links TRBV27 with TRBJ1-5; 7 nucleotides line up with TRBD1. The CDR3 is 14 amino acids. The ends lost 5 bases at V and 4 bases at J; junction bases unmatched: 5. Germline V lookup: CDR1 MNHEY, CDR2 SMNVEV (reference sequence). The CDR3 DNA reads TGTGCCAGCAGTCCGGGACAGATAAATCAGCCCCAGCATTTT. This codes for CASSPGQINQPQHF.

This clone was seen only once. Written as DNA, the CDR3 is TGTGCCATCAAGTCCCCCTACGAGCAGTACTTC. The encoded protein is CAIKSPYEQYF. V and J are TRBV6-1 and TRBJ2-7; D is uncertain. Trimming shortened V by 10 bases and J by 2 bases, and 9 bases separated the two germline ends. CDR3 length equals 11 residues. The V gene's germline CDR1 is MNHNS and CDR2 SASEGT.

The V gene is TRBV10-1, the J gene TRBJ1-1, with D uncertain. CDR1 is WNHNN, CDR2 SYGVQD, per germline (reference sequence). The germline V and J ends were trimmed by 2 bases and 1 base, with 5 bases remaining between them. This CDR3 spans 13 amino acids. The CDR3 here is CASSETGNTEAFF. Written as DNA, the CDR3 is TGCGCCAGCAGTGAGACGGGGAACACTGAAGCTTTCTTT.

This clone was picked up many times. The chain carries TRBV9 and TRBJ2-7, with D uncertain. Germline V lookup: CDR1 SGDLS, CDR2 YYNGEE. V was pared by 3 bases and J by 3 bases, with 4 bases between. CDR3 size: 11 residues. CDR3: CASSAYYEQYF. CDR3 in DNA: TGTGCCAGCAGCGCATACTACGAGCAGTACTTC.

On this clone itself: Germline and junction disagree at one end, which may indicate a read error. This rearrangement joins TRBV5-1 to TRBJ1-6; 10 bases align to TRBD1. The CDR3 loop spans 17 amino acids. Germline values: CDR1 SGHRS, CDR2 YFSETQ. The chain's CDR3 is CASSLAGQGNYDSPLHF. DNA for the CDR3: TGCGCCAGCAGCTTGGCGGGACAGGGGAACTATGATTCACCCCTCCACTTT.

On this clone itself: The junction differs from germline at one of its ends, possibly a read error. The V and J genes are TRBV6-5 and TRBJ2-2, with D hard to call. CDR3 size: 13 residues. The germline V gene has CDR1 MNHEY and CDR2 SVGAGI. CDR3 region: CASGRTNTGELFF. CDR3 DNA sequence: TGTGCCAGCGGCCGGACGAATACCGGGGAGCTGTTTTTT.

The chain employs TRBV19 and TRBJ2-2, with 8 bases lining up with TRBD1. The CDR3 runs 15 residues. Per germline, CDR1 LNHDA and CDR2 SQIVND (reference sequence). Unmatched junction bases numbered 9, after V lost 7 bases and J lost 5 bases. CDR3 nucleotide sequence: TGTGCCAGTATGGAGGACAGGGTTAGAACCGGGGAGCTGTTTTTT. Translation gives CASMEDRVRTGELFF.

V usage is TRBV27 and J usage is TRBJ2-5, with D perhaps matching TRBD1 or TRBD2 (5 bases each). In germline, CDR1 is MNHEY, CDR2 SMNVEV (reference sequence). The CDR3 totals 11 residues. The V gene lost 7 bases and the J gene lost 6 bases, with 9 bases spanning the gap. CDR3 sequence reads: CASTWGKTQYF. In DNA, the CDR3 is TGTGCCAGCACTTGGGGGAAGACCCAGTACTTC.

This clone was recorded only once. The chain combines TRBV7-9 with TRBJ1-1; D remains unclear. With 4 bases removed from V and 1 base from J, the gap between germline ends came to 10 bases. This CDR3 is 14 amino acids long. CDR1 and CDR2 from the germline V gene are SEHNR and FQNEAQ (reference sequence). Here the CDR3 DNA reads TGTGCCAGCAGCTCCAGTGCAGGGAACACTGAAGCTTTCTTT. Translating gives CASSSSAGNTEAFF. The full variable domain, with the rest looked up from reference TRBV7-9 and TRBJ1-1, is DTGVSQNPRHKITKRGQNVTFRCDPISEHNRLYWYRQTLGQGPEFLTYFQNEAQLEKSRLLSDRFSAERPKGSFSTLEIQRTEQGDSAMYLCASSSSAGNTEAFFGQGTRLTVV.

The chain has TRBV15 and TRBJ1-2; TRBD1 agrees at 7 bases. V trimming: 6 bases; J trimming: 4 bases; junction bases outside the gene matches: 11. Germline CDR1 reads LNHNV; CDR2 reads YYDKDF (reference sequence). This CDR3 has 15 residues. CDR3 protein: CATRPDRTFSYGYTF. CDR3 bases: TGTGCCACCAGGCCGGACAGGACATTCTCCTATGGCTACACCTTC. The whole variable domain, filled in from reference TRBV15 and TRBJ1-2, reads DAMVIQNPRYQVTQFGKPVTLSCSQTLNHNVMYWYQQKSSQAPKLLFHYYDKDFNNEADTPDNFQSRRPNTSFCFLDIRSPGLGDTAMYLCATRPDRTFSYGYTFGSGTRLTVV.

J is TRBJ2-7 and V is TRBV20-1; no clear D gene. The CDR3 contains 9 residues. V lost 3 bases to trimming and J lost 6 bases, with 3 bases between them. The germline CDR1 and CDR2 sequences are DFQATT and SNEGSKA (reference sequence). The CDR3, as DNA: TGCAGTGCTAGTTCCGAGCAGTACTTC. Its protein is CSASSEQYF.

This chain connects TRBV2 to TRBJ2-7; D could derive from TRBD1 or TRBD2 (5 bases each). The germline CDR1 and CDR2 sequences are SNHLY and FYNNEI. Trimming cost V 3 bases and J 2 bases, with 11 bases left between them. This CDR3 spans 14 amino acids. Here the CDR3 reads CASSEWDGTYEQYF. The DNA for the CDR3 is TGTGCCAGCAGTGAGTGGGACGGGACCTACGAGCAGTACTTC.

The J gene is TRBJ1-2, the V gene TRBV11-2, with 10 bases that match TRBD1. The germline gives CDR1 SGHAT, CDR2 FQNNGV. The CDR3 spans 14 residues. V shed 3 bases, J shed 7 bases, and the junction held 5 bases outside the gene matches. The CDR3 nucleotides read TGTGCCAGCAGCTTGGGGACAGGGGTGGCTGGCTACACCTTC. Amino acid sequence: CASSLGTGVAGYTF.

Only one count was recorded for this clone. CDR3 sequence: CASTGGRTKNIQYF. The CDR3 bases are TGTGCTTCAACGGGAGGGAGGACCAAAAACATTCAGTACTTC. The chain couples TRBV19 to TRBJ2-4; 8 bases fit TRBD2. This CDR3 has 14 amino acids. The germline V gene has CDR1 LNHDA and CDR2 SQIVND (reference sequence). The full variable domain, completed using reference TRBV19 and TRBJ2-4, is DGGITQSPKYLFRKEGQNVTLSCEQNLNHDAMYWYRQDPGQGLRLIYYSQIVNDFQKGDIAEGYSVSREKKESFPLTVTSAQKNPTAFYLCASTGGRTKNIQYFGAGTRLSVL.

This sequence joins TRBV6-5 and TRBJ2-7, with 8 bases identical to TRBD1. This CDR3 region has 12 residues. V shed 7 bases, J shed 6 bases, and the junction held 5 bases outside the gene matches. The germline gives CDR1 MNHEY, CDR2 SVGAGI. The CDR3 spells CASNSGQGEQYF. CDR3 nucleotides: TGTGCCAGCAACTCCGGACAGGGCGAGCAGTACTTC.

The chain carries TRBV2 and TRBJ1-1; D might be TRBD1 (6 bases). Germline V lookup: CDR1 SNHLY, CDR2 FYNNEI. The CDR3 loop spans 14 amino acids. Trimming took 7 bases from V and 0 from J, leaving 12 bases between them. CDR3 in amino acids: CASNGGGLNTEAFF. The CDR3 nucleotides read TGTGCCAGCAATGGAGGGGGACTGAACACTGAAGCTTTCTTT.

The chain uses TRBV15 and TRBJ2-3; 7 nucleotides align to TRBD1. V shed 0 bases, J shed 4 bases, and the junction held 13 bases outside the gene matches. This CDR3 contains 18 residues. Germline V gene sequence: CDR1 LNHNV, CDR2 YYDKDF (reference sequence). The CDR3 protein is CATSREPPLSTGSDTQYF. In DNA, the CDR3 is TGTGCCACCAGCAGAGAACCCCCTCTATCGACAGGGTCAGATACGCAGTATTTT.